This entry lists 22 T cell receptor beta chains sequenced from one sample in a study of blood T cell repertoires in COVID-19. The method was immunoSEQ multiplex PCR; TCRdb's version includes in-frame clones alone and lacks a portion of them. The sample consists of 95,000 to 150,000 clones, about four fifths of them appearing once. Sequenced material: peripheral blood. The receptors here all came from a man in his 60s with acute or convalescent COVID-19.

The CDR3 loop is CASSVGRQGGSPLHF. The CDR3, as DNA: TGTGCCAGCAGCGTAGGCCGACAGGGTGGTTCACCCCTCCACTTT. The rearrangement links TRBV9 to TRBJ1-6, with 7 bases aligning to TRBD1. This CDR3 contains 15 residues. CDR1 is SGDLS, CDR2 YYNGEE, per germline. Trimming cost V 0 bases and J 9 bases; bases outside gene matches: 6.

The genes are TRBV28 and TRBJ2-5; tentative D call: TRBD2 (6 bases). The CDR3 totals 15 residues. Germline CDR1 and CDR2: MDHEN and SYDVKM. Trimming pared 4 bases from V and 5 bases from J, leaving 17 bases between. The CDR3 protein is CASSSPSDPGETQYF. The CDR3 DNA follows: TGTGCCAGCAGTTCCCCTAGCGACCCGGGGGAGACCCAGTACTTC.

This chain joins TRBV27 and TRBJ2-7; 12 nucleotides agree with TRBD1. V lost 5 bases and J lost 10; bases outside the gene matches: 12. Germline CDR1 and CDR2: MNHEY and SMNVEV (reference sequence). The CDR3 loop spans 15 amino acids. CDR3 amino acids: CASSPTPGQGASQYF. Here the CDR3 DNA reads TGTGCCAGCAGTCCCACCCCGGGACAGGGGGCCAGTCAGTACTTC.

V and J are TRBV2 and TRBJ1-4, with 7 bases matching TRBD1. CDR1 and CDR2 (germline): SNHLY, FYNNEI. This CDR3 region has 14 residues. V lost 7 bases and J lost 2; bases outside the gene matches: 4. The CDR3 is CASKQGTTNEKLFF. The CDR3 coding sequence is TGTGCCAGCAAACAGGGGACGACTAATGAAAAACTGTTTTTT.

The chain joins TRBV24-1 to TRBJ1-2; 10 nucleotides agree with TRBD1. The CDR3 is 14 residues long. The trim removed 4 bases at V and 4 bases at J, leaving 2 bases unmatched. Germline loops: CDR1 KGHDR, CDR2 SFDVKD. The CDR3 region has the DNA TGTGCCACCAGTGAAGGGGACAGGGGCTATGGCTACACCTTC. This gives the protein CATSEGDRGYGYTF.

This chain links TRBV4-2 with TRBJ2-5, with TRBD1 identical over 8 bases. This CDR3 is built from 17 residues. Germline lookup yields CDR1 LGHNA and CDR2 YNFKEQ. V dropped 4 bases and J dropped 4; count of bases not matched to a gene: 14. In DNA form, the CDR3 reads TGTGCCAGCAGCCCCCTGGATAGGGCAGGGGGCGTAGAGACCCAGTACTTC. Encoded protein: CASSPLDRAGGVETQYF.

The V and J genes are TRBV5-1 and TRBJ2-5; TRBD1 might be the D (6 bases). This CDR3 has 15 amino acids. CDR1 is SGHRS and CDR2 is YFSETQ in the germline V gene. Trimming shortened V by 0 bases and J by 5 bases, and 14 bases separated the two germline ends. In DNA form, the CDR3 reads TGCGCCAGCAGCTTGGTGGCAGGGGAATACGAGACCCAGTACTTC. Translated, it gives CASSLVAGEYETQYF. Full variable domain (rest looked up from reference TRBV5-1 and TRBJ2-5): KAGVTQTPRYLIKTRGQQVTLSCSPISGHRSVSWYQQTPGQGLQFLFEYFSETQRNKGNFPGRFSGRQFSNSRSEMNVSTLELGDSALYLCASSLVAGEYETQYFGPGTRLLVL.

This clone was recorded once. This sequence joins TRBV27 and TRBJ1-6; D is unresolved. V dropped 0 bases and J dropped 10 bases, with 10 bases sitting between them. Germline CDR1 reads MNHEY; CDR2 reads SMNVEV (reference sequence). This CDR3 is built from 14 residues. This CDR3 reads CASSLSGTGSPLHF. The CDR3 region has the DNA TGTGCCAGCAGTTTATCAGGAACGGGGTCACCCCTCCACTTT.

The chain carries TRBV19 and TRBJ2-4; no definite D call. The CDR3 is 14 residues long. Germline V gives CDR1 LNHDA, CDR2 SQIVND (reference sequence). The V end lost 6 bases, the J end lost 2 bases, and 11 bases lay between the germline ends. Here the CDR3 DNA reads TGTGCCAGTAGGTCCGCCGAGACCAAAAACATTCAGTACTTC. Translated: CASRSAETKNIQYF.

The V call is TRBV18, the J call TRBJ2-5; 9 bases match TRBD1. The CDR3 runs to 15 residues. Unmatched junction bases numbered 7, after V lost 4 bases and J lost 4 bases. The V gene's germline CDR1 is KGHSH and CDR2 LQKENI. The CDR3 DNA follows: TGTGCCAGCTCACGGGACAGGGTTCTGAGAGAGACCCAGTACTTC. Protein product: CASSRDRVLRETQYF.

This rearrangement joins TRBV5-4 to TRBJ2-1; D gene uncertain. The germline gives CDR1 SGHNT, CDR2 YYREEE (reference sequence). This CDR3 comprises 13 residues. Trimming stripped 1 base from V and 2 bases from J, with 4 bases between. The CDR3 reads CASSLSPYNEQFF. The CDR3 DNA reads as TGTGCCAGCAGCTTGTCTCCCTACAATGAGCAGTTCTTC.

CDR3 in amino acids: CASSGAGFTNTEAFF. CDR3 nucleotides: TGCGCCAGCAGTGGCGCGGGTTTTACGAACACTGAAGCTTTCTTT. This chain joins TRBV5-1 and TRBJ1-1; D not resolved. The V gene's germline CDR1 is SGHRS and CDR2 YFSETQ. This CDR3 spans 15 amino acids. V was pared by 5 bases and J by 1 base, with 15 bases between.

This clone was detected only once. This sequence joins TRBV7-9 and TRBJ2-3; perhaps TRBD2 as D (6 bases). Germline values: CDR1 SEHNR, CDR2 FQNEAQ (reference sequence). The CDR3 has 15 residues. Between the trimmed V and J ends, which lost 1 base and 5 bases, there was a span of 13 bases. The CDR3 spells CASSLGAEGRDTQYF. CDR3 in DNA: TGTGCCAGCAGCTTAGGCGCGGAGGGCAGAGATACGCAGTATTTT.

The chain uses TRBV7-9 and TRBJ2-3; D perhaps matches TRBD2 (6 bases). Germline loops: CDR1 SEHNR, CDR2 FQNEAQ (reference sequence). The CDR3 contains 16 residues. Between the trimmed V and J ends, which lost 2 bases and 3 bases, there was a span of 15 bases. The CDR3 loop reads CASSLLAWRVTDTQYF. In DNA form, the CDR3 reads TGTGCCAGCAGCTTACTAGCGTGGAGGGTGACAGATACGCAGTATTTT.

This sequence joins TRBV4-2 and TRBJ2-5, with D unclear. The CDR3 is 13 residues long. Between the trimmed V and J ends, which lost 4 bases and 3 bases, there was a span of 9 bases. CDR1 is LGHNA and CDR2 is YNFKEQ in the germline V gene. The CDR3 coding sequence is TGTGCCAGCAGCCGTCTACCCGAAGAGACCCAGTACTTC. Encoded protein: CASSRLPEETQYF.

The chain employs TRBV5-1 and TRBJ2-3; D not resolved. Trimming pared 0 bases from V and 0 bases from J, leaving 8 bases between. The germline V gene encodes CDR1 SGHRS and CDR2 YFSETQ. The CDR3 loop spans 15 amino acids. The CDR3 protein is CASSLAARSTDTQYF. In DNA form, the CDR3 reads TGCGCCAGCAGCTTGGCCGCTCGGAGCACAGATACGCAGTATTTT.

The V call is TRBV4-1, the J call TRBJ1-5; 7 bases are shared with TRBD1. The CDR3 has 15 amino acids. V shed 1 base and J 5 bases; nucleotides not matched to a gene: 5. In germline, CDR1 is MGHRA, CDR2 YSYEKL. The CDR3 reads CASSQAGQRDQPQHF. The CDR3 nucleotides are TGCGCCAGCAGCCAAGCGGGACAGCGTGATCAGCCCCAGCATTTT.

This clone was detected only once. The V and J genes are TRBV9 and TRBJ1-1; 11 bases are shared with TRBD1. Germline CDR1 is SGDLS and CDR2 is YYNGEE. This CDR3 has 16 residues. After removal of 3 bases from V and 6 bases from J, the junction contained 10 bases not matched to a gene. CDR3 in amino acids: CASSAGTGGFLPEAFF. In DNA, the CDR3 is TGTGCCAGCAGCGCCGGGACAGGGGGTTTTTTGCCTGAAGCTTTCTTT.

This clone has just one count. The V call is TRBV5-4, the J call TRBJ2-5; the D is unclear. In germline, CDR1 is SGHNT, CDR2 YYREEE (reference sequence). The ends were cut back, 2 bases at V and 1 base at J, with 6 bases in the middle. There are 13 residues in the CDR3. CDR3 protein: CASSFSPQETQYF. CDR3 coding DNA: TGTGCCAGCAGCTTCAGTCCCCAAGAGACCCAGTACTTC.

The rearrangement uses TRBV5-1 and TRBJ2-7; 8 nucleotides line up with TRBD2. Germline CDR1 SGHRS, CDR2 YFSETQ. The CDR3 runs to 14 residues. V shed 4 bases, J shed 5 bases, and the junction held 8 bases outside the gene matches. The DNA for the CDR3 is TGCGCCAGCAGCCCCGGACTAGCCTTGGACGAGCAGTACTTC. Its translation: CASSPGLALDEQYF.

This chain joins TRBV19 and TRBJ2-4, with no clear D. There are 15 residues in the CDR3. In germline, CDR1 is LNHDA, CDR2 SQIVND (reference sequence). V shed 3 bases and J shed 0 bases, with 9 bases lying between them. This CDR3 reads CASSMGRVAKNIQYF. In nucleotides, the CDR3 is TGTGCCAGTAGTATGGGCAGAGTAGCCAAAAACATTCAGTACTTC.

The CDR3 DNA follows: TGTGCCAGCAGCGTAGACCAGGGGAGGGGAAAACTGTTTTTT. Its translation: CASSVDQGRGKLFF. The chain uses TRBV9 and TRBJ1-4; tentative D call: TRBD1 (6 bases). The V gene lost 0 bases and the J gene lost 10 bases, with 13 bases spanning the gap. The germline gives CDR1 SGDLS, CDR2 YYNGEE. The CDR3 loop spans 14 amino acids.